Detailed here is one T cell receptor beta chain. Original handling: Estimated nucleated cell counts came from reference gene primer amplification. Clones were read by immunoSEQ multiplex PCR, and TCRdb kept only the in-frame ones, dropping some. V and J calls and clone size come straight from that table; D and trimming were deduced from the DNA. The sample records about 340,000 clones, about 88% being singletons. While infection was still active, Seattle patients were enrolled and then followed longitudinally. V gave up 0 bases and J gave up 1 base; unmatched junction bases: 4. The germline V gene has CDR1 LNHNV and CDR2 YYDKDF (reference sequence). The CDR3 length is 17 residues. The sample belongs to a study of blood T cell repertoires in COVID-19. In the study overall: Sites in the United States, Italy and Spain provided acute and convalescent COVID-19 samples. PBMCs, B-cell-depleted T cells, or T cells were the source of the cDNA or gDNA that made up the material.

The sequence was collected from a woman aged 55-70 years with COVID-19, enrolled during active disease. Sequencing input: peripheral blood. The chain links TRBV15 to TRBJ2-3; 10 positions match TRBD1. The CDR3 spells CATSRDRGTGGTDTQYF. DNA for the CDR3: TGTGCCACCAGCAGAGATCGGGGGACAGGGGGCACAGATACGCAGTATTTT.